The 11 T cell receptor beta chains reported below all come from one sample, sequenced in a study of Graves' ophthalmopathy and Graves' hyperthyroidism. RNA transcripts provided the template for amplifying TCR beta CDR3 regions. Scientists carried out first-round RT-PCR using HTBI primers and then a second-round multiplex PCR. TCRdb itself ran the multiplex PCR reads through MiXCR, one entry per CDR3 protein. The sample shows 350,000 to 400,000 distinct CDR3 sequences, approximately 15% of them seen only once. Sequences were obtained from peripheral blood. The receptors were gathered from a woman between 18 and 29 years old with stable Graves' hyperthyroidism.

On this clonotype: An end of the junction differs from the germline gene, which may be a read error. The chain couples TRBV13 to TRBJ1-1; no firm D call. Germline-derived CDR1 and CDR2 are PRHDT and FYEKMQ (reference sequence). This CDR3 region has 14 residues. In DNA form, the CDR3 reads TGTGCCAGCACCACTGGGTTGGTGAACACTGGAGCTTTCTTT. The encoded protein is CASTTGLVNTGAFF.

This clonotype was detected a few times. This chain joins TRBV4-1 and TRBJ1-2, with 7 bases that match TRBD1. The CDR3 spans 14 residues. V lost 4 bases and J lost 6; bases outside the gene matches: 8. The germline V gene encodes CDR1 MGHRA and CDR2 YSYEKL. CDR3 residues: CASSLPQGRDGYTF. CDR3 in DNA: TGCGCCAGCAGCCTACCACAGGGGCGGGATGGCTACACCTTC.

This clonotype occurred many times. This sequence joins TRBV6-5 and TRBJ2-5; no definite D call. The CDR3 spans 14 residues. Germline CDR1 reads MNHEY; CDR2 reads SVGAGI. Trimming stripped 2 bases from V and 0 bases from J, with 7 bases between. CDR3 DNA: TGTGCCAGCAGTTACGAGACCGACCAAGAGACCCAGTACTTC. Amino acid sequence: CASSYETDQETQYF.

Ten or more counts support this clonotype. The gene calls are TRBV7-3 and TRBJ2-5, with 10 bases that match TRBD2. CDR1 SGHTA and CDR2 FQGTGA come from the germline V gene. Unmatched junction bases numbered 7, after V lost 4 bases and J lost 5 bases. CDR3 length equals 15 residues. The CDR3 region has the DNA TGTGCCAGCAGCTGGGCAAGCGGGGGGGCGGAGACCCAGTACTTC. Encoded protein: CASSWASGGAETQYF.

This clonotype came up a few times. The chain links TRBV12-3 or TRBV12-4 to TRBJ1-5; no clear D. Trimming stripped 5 bases from V and 6 bases from J, with 14 bases between. The CDR3 loop spans 14 amino acids. The CDR3 spells CASSPPGRSQPQHF. DNA of the CDR3: TGTGCCAGCAGTCCCCCCGGGCGTAGTCAGCCCCAGCATTTT.

In this sample, this clonotype turned up many times. J is TRBJ1-1 and V is TRBV2; D uncertain. The CDR3 totals 13 residues. The germline CDR1 and CDR2 sequences are SNHLY and FYNNEI. The germline V and J ends were trimmed by 3 bases and 10 bases, with 15 bases remaining between them. CDR3 DNA sequence: TGTGCCAGCAGTGATATCGTAGGAGCTGGAGCTTTCTTT. This sequence encodes CASSDIVGAGAFF.

This clonotype was detected ten times or more. V is TRBV6-2 or TRBV6-3 and J is TRBJ2-7; D is undetermined. Germline V gives CDR1 MNHEY, CDR2 SVGEGT. V lost 6 bases, J lost 4 bases, and 10 bases lay in between. The CDR3 length is 12 residues. This chain's CDR3 is CASRARSYEQYF. DNA for the CDR3: TGTGCCAGCAGGGCCCGTAGTTACGAGCAGTACTTC.

This clonotype was seen ten or more times. The CDR3 reads CSAMPGTGNYGYTF. DNA of the CDR3: TGCAGTGCTATGCCGGGGACAGGGAACTATGGCTACACCTTC. The chain combines TRBV20-1 with TRBJ1-2; TRBD1 matches 9 bases. Germline V gives CDR1 DFQATT, CDR2 SNEGSKA (reference sequence). The CDR3 runs 14 residues. Losses at the gene ends were 4 bases for V and 2 bases for J; bases not matched to a gene: 5.

V gene TRBV2 combines with J gene TRBJ1-6; 9 bases are shared with TRBD1. J gave up 10 bases and V 7 bases, and 14 bases lay outside the gene matches. The germline V gene has CDR1 SNHLY and CDR2 FYNNEI. The length of the CDR3 is 16 residues. The CDR3 bases are TGTGCCAGCATGACGTCGGGACAGGGAACACACTCACCCCTCCACTTT. Protein: CASMTSGQGTHSPLHF.

This clonotype was recorded many times. The V gene is TRBV12-3 or TRBV12-4, the J gene TRBJ1-1; TRBD1 aligns across 7 bases. V lost 6 bases, J lost 4 bases, and 8 bases stayed unmatched. The CDR3 is 14 amino acids. The CDR3 reads CASSLGTASTEAFF. The CDR3 bases are TGTGCCAGCAGCCTAGGGACAGCATCCACTGAAGCTTTCTTT.

Ten or more counts support this clonotype. The gene calls are TRBV2 and TRBJ2-2; D not resolved. CDR1 and CDR2 (germline): SNHLY, FYNNEI. CDR3 size: 12 residues. V lost 1 base and J 7 bases, leaving 4 bases between the germline ends. The CDR3 coding sequence is TGTGCCAGCAGTGAAGGGTACGGGGAGCTGTTTTTT. Translation: CASSEGYGELFF.